A selection of T cell receptor beta chains follows, all from one sample in a study of cytomegalovirus exposure and HLA in healthy donors. The assay was immunoSEQ multiplex PCR, and TCRdb's table has in-frame clones only and misses some. The sample lists approximately 100,000 clones; roughly 82% were seen once. The sequenced sample was PBMCs. All receptors come from a middle-aged man in good health and CMV-seronegative. The CDR3 runs from the conserved cysteine through the conserved F or W. D genes are given only for firm matches. The size of a clone is reported for some rows only, either as once, few or many, or as a class for expanded clones.

.	13	TRBJ1-2	TRBV15	.	TGTGCCACCAGCACATGGGGCGCGGTATGGCTCACCTTC	CATSTWGAVWLTF
.	14	TRBJ1-2	TRBV28	few	TGTGCCAGCAGACTCCGACAGGCTAACTATGGCTACACCTTC	CASRLRQANYGYTF
.	13	TRBJ1-6	TRBV6-4	.	TGTGCCAGCAGGTGGAGGGGAGATTCACCCCTCCACTTT	CASRWRGDSPLHF
TRBD1	13	TRBJ1-1	TRBV15	.	TGTGCCACCAGCAGAGCTCGGGACAGTGAAGCTTTCTTT	CATSRARDSEAFF
TRBD1	15	TRBJ2-1	TRBV2	.	TGTGCCAGCAGTGAGAGGGGGCTCTCCTACAATGAGCAGTTCTTC	CASSERGLSYNEQFF
TRBD1	14	TRBJ1-2	TRBV19	.	TGTGCCAGTAGTACCCGGACAGGGCTTCGTGGCTACACCTTC	CASSTRTGLRGYTF
.	15	TRBJ2-7	TRBV27	.	TGTGCCAGCAGTTTATCGGGGGGGCGCCGGGGCGAGCAGTACTTC	CASSLSGGRRGEQYF
.	13	TRBJ2-7	TRBV7-2	once	TGTGCCAGCAGCTTATGGAACAGCTACGAGCAGTACTTC	CASSLWNSYEQYF
.	14	TRBJ1-1	TRBV28	.	TGTGCCAGCAGCTCCGGGGGGGCAGGGACTGAAGCTTTCTTT	CASSSGGAGTEAFF
TRBD1	19	TRBJ2-6	TRBV5-4	.	TGTGCCAGCAGCGAGTCAAGGACAGGGATGGTATGGGGGGCCAACGTCCTGACTTTC	CASSESRTGMVWGANVLTF
.	16	TRBJ2-7	TRBV5-1	.	TGCGCCAGCAGTTTCGCGGGGAGTGGAGGTGGCTACGAGCAGTACTTC	CASSFAGSGGGYEQYF
TRBD1	14	TRBJ1-5	TRBV28	.	TGTGCCAGCAGGGGACAGAAAAGCAATCAGCCCCAGCATTTT	CASRGQKSNQPQHF
.	13	TRBJ1-1	TRBV19	.	TGTGCCAGTAGTATACCCCCGAGCGCTGAAGCTTTCTTT	CASSIPPSAEAFF
.	12	TRBJ2-1	TRBV5-4	.	TGTGCCAGCGGAACACAGGGTAATGAGCAGTTCTTC	CASGTQGNEQFF
TRBD1	14	TRBJ2-1	TRBV11-1	.	TGTGCCAGCAGCCGGGACAGGGGGCCCAATGAGCAGTTCTTC	CASSRDRGPNEQFF
.	14	TRBJ2-7	TRBV18	.	TGTGCCAGCTCCCCACGGACAGAAACCTACGAGCAGTACTTC	CASSPRTETYEQYF
TRBD1	14	TRBJ1-6	TRBV6-5	few	TGTGCCAGCAGTTCTTGGACAGGAAATTCACCCCTCCACTTT	CASSSWTGNSPLHF
TRBD1	16	TRBJ2-3	TRBV27	once	TGTGCCAGCAGTTTCACAGGGGTGGTTGGCACAGATACGCAGTATTTT	CASSFTGVVGTDTQYF
TRBD1	15	TRBJ1-4	TRBV28	.	TGTGCCAGCCGATTCGAGGGGACAGGGTCTGAAAAACTGTTTTTT	CASRFEGTGSEKLFF
TRBD2	16	TRBJ2-3	TRBV2	.	TGTGCCAGCAGTTTTATACTAGCGGCGGAGGAGGATACGCAGTATTTT	CASSFILAAEEDTQYF
.	11	TRBJ1-5	TRBV6-1	.	TGTGCCAGCGGCCCTGAGCGGCCCCAGCATTTT	CASGPERPQHF
.	12	TRBJ2-3	TRBV29-1	few	TGCAGCGTTGAGGCAGGGACAGATACGCAGTATTTT	CSVEAGTDTQYF